The 20 T cell receptor beta chains reported below all come from one sample, sequenced in a study of circulating and synovial CD4+ cells in juvenile arthritis (dated by TCRdb to between 2014 and 2016). Receptors were amplified or captured by the immunoSEQ multiplex PCR assay. TCRdb mirrors the immuneACCESS table, restricted to in-frame sequences. Some clones are absent from its copies; in checked studies, under half trace to an unresolved V gene, and the reason for the others is unknown. Counted in this sample were tens of thousands of clones; approximately 94% of them appeared once. Clones ranked in the top ten supply 0.7% of the sample. Sequencing was carried out using CD4+ T cells from blood. Receptor source: a human donor with juvenile idiopathic arthritis.

This chain joins TRBV5-6 and TRBJ2-7; TRBD1 matches 7 bases. The germline gives CDR1 SGHDT, CDR2 YYEEEE. The V and J ends lost 3 bases and 5 bases, in that order; junction bases with no gene match: 8. The length of the CDR3 is 14 residues. The CDR3 DNA reads as TGTGCCAGCAGCTCTCCTAACAGGGGAAACGAGCAGTACTTC. Translation: CASSSPNRGNEQYF.

The chain joins TRBV2 to TRBJ1-5, with 7 bases aligning to TRBD1. J lost 3 bases, V lost 4 bases, and 9 bases had no gene match. This CDR3 has 16 residues. CDR1 SNHLY and CDR2 FYNNEI come from the germline V gene. CDR3 amino acids: CASSVEGAQVNQPQHF. As DNA, the CDR3 is TGTGCCAGCAGTGTAGAGGGGGCGCAGGTCAATCAGCCCCAGCATTTT.

The rearrangement uses TRBV2 and TRBJ2-1; D uncertain. CDR1 is SNHLY, CDR2 FYNNEI, per germline. V gave up 2 bases and J gave up 3 bases, with 8 bases separating them. The CDR3 loop spans 14 amino acids. The chain's CDR3 is CASSEHSIYNEQFF. CDR3 coding DNA: TGTGCCAGCAGTGAACACTCTATCTACAATGAGCAGTTCTTC.

The chain recombines TRBV5-4 with TRBJ2-2; D perhaps matches TRBD2 (6 bases). CDR3 size: 14 residues. From germline, CDR1 is SGHNT and CDR2 YYREEE (reference sequence). The ends were cut back, 4 bases at V and 3 bases at J, with 10 bases in the middle. CDR3 loop: CASSSGLDTGELFF. The CDR3, as DNA: TGTGCCAGCAGCAGCGGGCTTGACACCGGGGAGCTGTTTTTT.

V gene TRBV11-3 combines with J gene TRBJ2-7; 8 nucleotides match TRBD2. V shed 5 bases, J shed 2 bases, and the junction held 5 bases outside the gene matches. CDR1 and CDR2 from the germline V gene are SGHNT and YENEEA. This CDR3 is 14 amino acids long. The CDR3 coding sequence is TGTGCCAGCAGCCGAGGGACTAGTGCCTACGAGCAGTACTTC. Its translation is CASSRGTSAYEQYF.

V is TRBV19 and J is TRBJ1-5; possibly TRBD1 for D (6 bases). Trimming shortened V by 4 bases and J by 2 bases, and 15 bases separated the two germline ends. This CDR3 is 16 amino acids long. Germline lookup yields CDR1 LNHDA and CDR2 SQIVND (reference sequence). The CDR3 reads CASSTTGGIGNQPQHF. The DNA for the CDR3 is TGTGCCAGTAGTACGACAGGTGGTATCGGCAATCAGCCCCAGCATTTT.

V and J are TRBV6-5 and TRBJ2-7, with a tentative D call TRBD1 (7 bases). CDR1 MNHEY and CDR2 SVGAGI come from the germline V gene. With 5 bases removed from V and 6 bases from J, the gap between germline ends came to 14 bases. This CDR3 has 13 residues. In DNA form, the CDR3 reads TGTGCCAGCAGTCTCCGACAGGGAGGCGAGCAGTACTTC. It specifies CASSLRQGGEQYF.

The chain is built from TRBV5-1 and TRBJ1-4, with D unresolved. V was trimmed by 4 bases and J by 0 bases, leaving 10 bases between them. Looked up from germline, CDR1 is SGHRS and CDR2 is YFSETQ. The CDR3 has 15 amino acids. CDR3 region: CASSGLAATNEKLFF. The CDR3 DNA is TGCGCCAGCAGCGGCTTGGCGGCAACTAATGAAAAACTGTTTTTT.

This clone has just one count. The chain recombines TRBV19 with TRBJ1-1; the D gene is possibly TRBD1 (5 bases). Trimming stripped 0 bases from V and 4 bases from J, with 9 bases between. Germline V gene data show CDR1 as LNHDA and CDR2 as SQIVND (reference sequence). This CDR3 is 14 amino acids long. CDR3 sequence: CASSIEAGPTEAFF. CDR3 nucleotides: TGTGCCAGTAGTATAGAAGCAGGGCCCACTGAAGCTTTCTTT.

J is TRBJ1-2 and V is TRBV4-3, with D possibly TRBD1 on 5 matching bases. From germline, CDR1 is LGHNA and CDR2 YSLEER. V shed 4 bases and J shed 8 bases, with 17 bases lying between them. There are 14 residues in the CDR3. Here the CDR3 reads CASSLRGLQEGYTF. In nucleotides, the CDR3 is TGCGCCAGCAGCCTGCGGGGCCTACAAGAAGGCTACACCTTC.

With regard to this clone: Within the sample, other DNA sequences also encode this same CDR3. The V call is TRBV27, the J call TRBJ1-6; 9 bases line up with TRBD1. This CDR3 has 13 amino acids. The V and J ends lost 6 bases and 10 bases, in that order; junction bases with no gene match: 4. Germline CDR1 MNHEY, CDR2 SMNVEV (reference sequence). The DNA of the CDR3 is TGTGCCAGCAGGGGGACAGGGTTGTCACCCCTCCACTTT. It specifies CASRGTGLSPLHF.

This chain connects TRBV7-2 to TRBJ2-3, with 8 bases fitting TRBD2. The germline V gene encodes CDR1 SGHTA and CDR2 FQGNSA. V dropped 0 bases and J dropped 5; count of bases not matched to a gene: 4. The CDR3 is 15 amino acids. CDR3 protein: CASSLAPRGGDTQYF. For the CDR3, the DNA is TGTGCCAGCAGCTTAGCGCCCCGGGGGGGAGATACGCAGTATTTT.

The J gene is TRBJ2-1, the V gene TRBV4-3; D uncertain. Trimming cost V 2 bases and J 9 bases, with 17 bases left between them. Per the germline V gene, CDR1 is LGHNA and CDR2 is YSLEER. The CDR3 contains 15 residues. The CDR3 loop reads CASSQNTHLISEQFF. The CDR3 DNA is TGCGCCAGCAGCCAAAACACGCATCTGATCTCTGAGCAGTTCTTC.

This sequence joins TRBV21-1 and TRBJ1-5; whether TRBD1, the table's D call, matches the DNA was not checked. TRBV21-1 represents a pseudogene. The CDR3 length is 16 residues. The CDR3 loop is CASSKVAAGGGRAQHF. CDR3 bases: TGTGCCAGCAGCAAAGTCGCGGCAGGGGGTGGTAGGGCCCAGCATTTT.

V usage is TRBV7-2 and J usage is TRBJ2-3, with D unclear. Germline V gene lookup returns CDR1 SGHTA and CDR2 FQGNSA. The V gene lost 0 bases and the J gene lost 3 bases, with 4 bases spanning the gap. CDR3 length: 13 amino acids. The DNA for the CDR3 is TGTGCCAGCAGCTTAGCGTATACAGATACGCAGTATTTT. Residues: CASSLAYTDTQYF.

The chain employs TRBV4-3 and TRBJ1-2, with D perhaps matching TRBD1 (5 bases). In germline, CDR1 is LGHNA, CDR2 YSLEER. With 3 bases removed from V and 3 bases from J, the gap between germline ends came to 8 bases. The CDR3 has 13 amino acids. CDR3 sequence: CASSHGQDYGYTF. DNA of the CDR3: TGCGCCAGCAGCCATGGACAAGACTATGGCTACACCTTC.

The rearrangement uses TRBV7-2 and TRBJ1-4; 9 nucleotides match TRBD1. The junction had 6 bases not matched to a gene; V was cut back by 5 bases and J by 5 bases. CDR1 is SGHTA and CDR2 is FQGNSA in the germline V gene. The CDR3 sequence is 15 residues long. Here the CDR3 DNA reads TGTGCCAGCAGCGTACAGGGACAGGGAAATGAAAAACTGTTTTTT. Amino acid sequence: CASSVQGQGNEKLFF.

This clone was picked up one time. Mismatch with germline at one junction end may stem from a read error. The chain joins TRBV6-5 to TRBJ1-3, with 7 bases that match TRBD1. The germline CDR1 and CDR2 sequences are MNHEY and SVGAGI. The CDR3 has 14 amino acids. CDR3 DNA sequence: TGTGCCAGCAGACAGGGGATCTCTGGAAACACCGTATATTTT. It codes for CASRQGISGNTVYF.

This clone was recorded a few times. The V and J genes are TRBV10-3 and TRBJ1-4, with a possible D match to TRBD1 (5 bases). From germline, CDR1 is ENHRY and CDR2 SYGVKD. The CDR3 totals 16 residues. The V end was cut by 3 bases, the J end by 1 base, with 12 bases between. CDR3 sequence: CAISDSGGRTNEKLFF. The CDR3 DNA is TGTGCCATCAGTGATTCGGGGGGAAGAACTAATGAAAAACTGTTTTTT.

This chain joins TRBV7-2 and TRBJ2-5; 7 nucleotides line up with TRBD2. The CDR3 spans 15 residues. Germline lookup yields CDR1 SGHTA and CDR2 FQGNSA. The V and J ends lost 5 bases and 5 bases, in that order; junction bases with no gene match: 11. The CDR3 region is CASSVTGGDFETQYF. In DNA, the CDR3 is TGTGCCAGCAGCGTAACGGGAGGAGATTTCGAGACCCAGTACTTC.